Listed below are T cell receptor beta chains from one sample, sequenced in a study of shared clonotypes between healthy human individuals. Assay: immunoSEQ multiplex PCR; the TCRdb copy retains only in-frame clones and omits some. The table has roughly 1,100,000 clones, around 74% seen once. Specimen: memory CD4+ T cells sorted from blood. The receptors come from a man aged 18 to 30 in good health. CDR3s include the opening cysteine and the closing phenylalanine or tryptophan. D genes are given only for firm matches. Size values are once, few and many counts, or a class for expanded clones, and some rows have none.

v_gene	abundance	d_gene	j_gene	CDR3aa	CDR3nt
TRBV28	.	TRBD1	TRBJ2-5	CASSLTGQTQYF	TGTGCCAGCAGTTTGACAGGGCAGACCCAGTACTTC
TRBV7-9	.	.	TRBJ2-7	CASSLWGAGQMDEQYF	TGTGCCAGCAGCTTATGGGGGGCGGGTCAGATGGACGAGCAGTACTTC
TRBV5-1	.	TRBD2	TRBJ2-6	CASTSLSGGTGANVLTF	TGCGCCAGCACCTCCCTGTCGGGGGGGACCGGGGCCAACGTCCTGACTTTC
TRBV5-1	.	.	TRBJ2-1	CASSLVAGSNEQFF	TGCGCCAGCAGCTTGGTTGCAGGGAGCAATGAGCAGTTCTTC
TRBV5-1	.	TRBD2	TRBJ2-4	CASSDTSGGNIQYF	TGCGCCAGCAGCGATACTAGCGGCGGAAACATTCAGTACTTC
TRBV30	.	TRBD1	TRBJ2-7	CAWSVSGTGAYEQYF	TGTGCCTGGAGTGTATCAGGGACAGGAGCCTACGAGCAGTACTTC
TRBV5-1	.	TRBD2	TRBJ2-1	CASSLERTSVDEQFF	TGCGCCAGCAGCTTGGAACGGACTAGCGTCGATGAGCAGTTCTTC
TRBV11-2	.	TRBD2	TRBJ2-1	CASSRELAGALNEQFF	TGTGCCAGCAGCAGAGAACTAGCGGGAGCTCTTAATGAGCAGTTCTTC
TRBV11-2	.	.	TRBJ2-7	CASSFGQGIYEQYF	TGTGCCAGCAGCTTCGGGCAGGGAATCTACGAGCAGTACTTC
TRBV5-1	few	.	TRBJ1-4	CASSTAGQPNEKLFF	TGCGCCAGCAGCACAGCGGGACAACCTAATGAAAAACTGTTTTTT
TRBV28	few	.	TRBJ1-6	CASRPGDIHSPLHF	TGTGCCAGCAGGCCAGGGGACATACATTCACCCCTCCACTTT
TRBV2	.	.	TRBJ1-2	CASTPEPGSGLYGYTF	TGTGCCAGCACCCCAGAGCCTGGGTCAGGGTTATATGGCTACACCTTC
TRBV18	.	TRBD2	TRBJ2-1	CASSPPGLAGNEQFF	TGTGCCAGCTCACCGCCGGGACTAGCAGGCAATGAGCAGTTCTTC
TRBV5-5	.	TRBD2	TRBJ2-4	CASSRTTSGTAKNIQYF	TGTGCCAGCAGCCGTACGACTAGCGGTACAGCCAAAAACATTCAGTACTTC
TRBV4-3	.	TRBD2	TRBJ2-7	CASSQDSGAREQYF	TGCGCCAGCAGCCAAGATAGCGGGGCGCGAGAGCAGTACTTC
TRBV27	.	TRBD2	TRBJ2-2	CASSWGAGGAGELFF	TGTGCCAGCAGTTGGGGAGCGGGAGGGGCCGGGGAGCTGTTTTTT
TRBV29-1	.	TRBD1	TRBJ2-7	CSVEDKQGTEQYF	TGCAGCGTTGAAGATAAACAGGGGACCGAGCAGTACTTC
TRBV5-4	.	TRBD2	TRBJ2-2	CASSLGGAGGGELFF	TGTGCCAGCAGCTTGGGTGGAGCGGGAGGAGGGGAGCTGTTTTTT
TRBV5-8	few	.	TRBJ1-1	CASSVYTEAFF	TGTGCCAGCAGCGTTTACACTGAAGCTTTCTTT
TRBV2	.	.	TRBJ2-5	CASSGWGSEETQYF	TGTGCCAGCAGTGGTTGGGGTAGTGAAGAGACCCAGTACTTC